The source of this TCR beta chain is a study of early T cells in non-severe SARS-CoV-2 infection (dated by TCRdb to 2020 to 2022). In the study overall: TCR sequencing used bulk RNA from unsorted whole blood, so alpha and beta chains could not be paired.

A case-control design nested within a healthcare worker cohort in London, UK, was used, with weekly nasopharyngeal swab PCR tests and blood sampling performed. Between 23 and 31 March 2020, the week of the UK lockdown, healthcare workers were enrolled and then followed up weekly for as long as 16 weeks. Library generation was performed with 5' RACE. Sequencing took place on a NextSeq 500. Unique molecular identifiers were attached to individual cDNA molecules in the TCR library protocol so that sequencing error and PCR bias could be corrected. Both TCR alpha and beta chains were sequenced, and tight co-correlation was observed between alpha and beta sequence abundances in each sample. Under the source paper's analysis protocol: Decombinator V4 was used to annotate TCR sequences for V gene, J gene and CDR3. TCRs were defined as expanded if a significant change between any two time points was detected under a Poisson model with p below 0.0001. TCR abundances were normalised to the total number of TCRs sequenced in each sample and reported as counts per million. TRAV1-2 paired with TRAJ12, TRAJ20 or TRAJ33 defined MAIT TCRs, while TRAV10 paired with TRAJ18 defined iNKT TCRs. VDJdb, accessed 1 November 2021, was searched for CMV, EBV and SARS-CoV-2 annotated TCRs, with TCRs annotated for multiple antigens excluded. TCRdb reprocessing: public reads trimmed at Q25 with fastp, clones called with MiXCR, in-frame beta chains kept. Every CDR3 protein is listed once, alongside the most common genes and DNA of its rows. The V and J calls were not made by the authors but by TCRdb's processing. In all, the sample holds 66,000 or so distinct CDR3 sequences, and about 12% of those were seen once. Of the sample, about 7.7% falls within the top ten clones.

Based on the germline V gene, the CDR1 and CDR2 sequences are MNHNS and SASEGT. From the cysteine up to the phenylalanine, the CDR3 has a length of 15 residues. Only the CDR3 part of the read is kept: 45 bases, read in frame from the first base. V gives up 6 bases and J gives up 0 bases, and the segment between their germline ends measures 14 bases. Broad study findings and their caveats: VDJdb matching was skewed toward anti-spike CD8 responses and likely underestimated virus-specific expansions by missing private and CD4 specificities.

In its sample, this clonotype was seen many times. It lacks a known antigen. Base qualities are not provided; no much larger clone lies one nucleotide away. Sequencing was carried out using whole blood. The sequence derives from an adult who was a healthcare worker with PCR-confirmed SARS-CoV-2 infection or an uninfected control (not recorded which). The chain was built from TRBV6-1 and TRBJ1-1; matching of 6 bases hints at TRBD1 as the D gene. Read as DNA, the sequence is TGTGCCAGCAGGCCCGAACAGGGCCTGAACACTGAAGCTTTCTTT. Its product reads: CASRPEQGLNTEAFF.